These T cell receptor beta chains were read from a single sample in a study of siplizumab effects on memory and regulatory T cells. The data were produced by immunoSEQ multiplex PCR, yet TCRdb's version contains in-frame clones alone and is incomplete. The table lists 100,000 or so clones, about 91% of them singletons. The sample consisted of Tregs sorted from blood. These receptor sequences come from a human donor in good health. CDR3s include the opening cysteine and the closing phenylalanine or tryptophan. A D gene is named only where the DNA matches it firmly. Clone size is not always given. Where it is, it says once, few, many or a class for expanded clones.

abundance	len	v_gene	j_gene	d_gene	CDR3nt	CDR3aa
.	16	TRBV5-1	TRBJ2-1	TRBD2	TGCGCCAGCAGCTTGTCCCGGACTAGCGGGATGGTCGAGCAGTTCTTC	CASSLSRTSGMVEQFF
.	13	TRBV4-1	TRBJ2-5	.	TGCGCCAGCAGCCAGCCTAGGGGGGAGACCCAGTACTTC	CASSQPRGETQYF
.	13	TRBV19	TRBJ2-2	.	TGTGCCAGTAGTGTGCGGGTCACCGGGGAGCTGTTTTTT	CASSVRVTGELFF
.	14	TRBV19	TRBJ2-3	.	TGTGCCAGTAGTATTCGGCATAGCACAGATACGCAGTATTTT	CASSIRHSTDTQYF
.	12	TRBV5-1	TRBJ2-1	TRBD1	TGCGCCAGCAGCTTGGCCCCACAGGGGAAGGTCTTC	CASSLAPQGKVF
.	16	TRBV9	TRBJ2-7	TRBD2	TGTGCCAGCAGCGTGGTTAGCGGGCACGATTCCTACGAGCAGTACTTC	CASSVVSGHDSYEQYF
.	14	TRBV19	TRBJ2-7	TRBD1	TGTGCCAGTAGTATTTGGGACAGGGAGTACGAGCAGTACTTC	CASSIWDREYEQYF
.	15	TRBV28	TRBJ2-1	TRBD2	TGTGCCAGCAGTTTTCGACTAGCGGGGTACAATGAGCAGTTCTTC	CASSFRLAGYNEQFF
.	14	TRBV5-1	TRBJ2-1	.	TGCGCCAGCAGCCGGGACCAGATCTCCAATGAGCAGTTCTTC	CASSRDQISNEQFF
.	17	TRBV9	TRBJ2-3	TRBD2	TGTGCCAGCAGCGTAGCTGGGGCGGGAGGGCCAACAGATACGCAGTATTTT	CASSVAGAGGPTDTQYF
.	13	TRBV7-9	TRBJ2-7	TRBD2	TGTGCCAGCAGGGCTAGCGGGGGTTACGAGCAGTACTTC	CASRASGGYEQYF
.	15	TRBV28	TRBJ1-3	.	TGTGCCAGCAGTTTCTCAGGGACGTCTGGAAACACCATATATTTT	CASSFSGTSGNTIYF
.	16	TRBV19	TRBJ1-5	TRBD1	TGTGCCAGTAGTGTAACGGGACAGAGTAGCAATCAGCCCCAGCATTTT	CASSVTGQSSNQPQHF
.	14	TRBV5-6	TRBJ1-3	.	TGTGCCAGCAGCTTGGCTGCTTCGGGAAACACCATATATTTT	CASSLAASGNTIYF
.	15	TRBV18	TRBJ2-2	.	TGTGCCAGCTCACCAAGACGCGCAAACACCGGGGAGCTGTTTTTT	CASSPRRANTGELFF
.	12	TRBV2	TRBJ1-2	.	TGTGCCAGCAACCTCCCTGGGGGGGGCTACACCTTC	CASNLPGGGYTF
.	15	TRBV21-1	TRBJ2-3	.	TGTGCCAGCAGCAAAGCGCTCGAAAACACAGATACGCAGTATTTT	CASSKALENTDTQYF
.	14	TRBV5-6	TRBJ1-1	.	TGTGCCAGCAGCTTGGGGTGGAAGTACACTGAAGCTTTCTTT	CASSLGWKYTEAFF
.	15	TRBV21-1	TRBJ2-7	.	TGTGCCAGCAGCGAGGGACTAGCGGAGTTCTACGAGCAGTACTTC	CASSEGLAEFYEQYF
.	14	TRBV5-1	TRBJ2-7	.	TGCGCCAGCAGCTTGGAGGTGGGGCCCTACGAGCAGTACTTC	CASSLEVGPYEQYF
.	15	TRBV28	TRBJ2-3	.	TGTGCCAGCAGGGCGTGGGGAGTCGGGACAGATACGCAGTATTTT	CASRAWGVGTDTQYF
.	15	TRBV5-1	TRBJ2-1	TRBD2	TGCGCCAGCAGCTTAACTAGCGGAGCCTACAATGAGCAGTTCTTC	CASSLTSGAYNEQFF
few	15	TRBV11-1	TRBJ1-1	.	TGTGCCAGCAGCCCGAGACAGGTAATGAACACTGAAGCTTTCTTT	CASSPRQVMNTEAFF
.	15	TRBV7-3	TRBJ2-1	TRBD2	TGTGCCAGCAGCCTCACTAGCGGGAGTAATTATGAGCAGTTCTTC	CASSLTSGSNYEQFF
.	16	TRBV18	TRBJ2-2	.	TGTGCCAGCTCACCACTAGCAGGAGGAGTGACCGGGGAGCTGTTTTTT	CASSPLAGGVTGELFF
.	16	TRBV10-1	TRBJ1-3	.	TGCGCCAGCAGTGGAAATACAGGCTACTCTGGAAACACCATATATTTT	CASSGNTGYSGNTIYF
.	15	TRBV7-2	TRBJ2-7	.	TGTGCCAGCAGCTTAGCTCTACCCTCTATGGGCGAGCAGTACTTC	CASSLALPSMGEQYF
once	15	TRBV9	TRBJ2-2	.	TGTGCCAGCAGCGTAGCGTACAGGTGGACCGGGGAGCTGTTTTTT	CASSVAYRWTGELFF
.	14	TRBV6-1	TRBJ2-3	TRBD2	TGTGCCAGCAGTGTTAGCGGGAGCGCAGATACGCAGTATTTT	CASSVSGSADTQYF
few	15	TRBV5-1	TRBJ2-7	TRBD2	TGCGCCAGCAGCCCAGGGACTAGCGCCGACTACGAGCAGTACTTC	CASSPGTSADYEQYF
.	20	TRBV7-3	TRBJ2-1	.	TGTGCCAGCAGCTTACACGATATAAGGACTTCATCGTCTTCCTACAATGAGCAGTTCTTC	CASSLHDIRTSSSSYNEQFF
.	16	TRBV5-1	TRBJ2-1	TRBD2	TGCGCCAGCATCCACCACGGACTAGCGGGGGGAGATGAGCAGTTCTTC	CASIHHGLAGGDEQFF
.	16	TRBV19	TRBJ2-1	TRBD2	TGTGCCAGTAGTATAGTCCCCGGGAGGTCCTACAATGAGCAGTTCTTC	CASSIVPGRSYNEQFF
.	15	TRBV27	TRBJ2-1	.	TGTGCCAGCAGACTAGGGCAGCGGACCTACAATGAGCAGTTCTTC	CASRLGQRTYNEQFF
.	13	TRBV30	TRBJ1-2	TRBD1	TGTGCCTGGAGTCAGAACAGGGGTTATGGCTACACCTTC	CAWSQNRGYGYTF
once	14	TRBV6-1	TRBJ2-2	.	TGTGCCCTCCTCGTGTGGGGGAAAACCGGGGAGCTGTTTTTT	CALLVWGKTGELFF